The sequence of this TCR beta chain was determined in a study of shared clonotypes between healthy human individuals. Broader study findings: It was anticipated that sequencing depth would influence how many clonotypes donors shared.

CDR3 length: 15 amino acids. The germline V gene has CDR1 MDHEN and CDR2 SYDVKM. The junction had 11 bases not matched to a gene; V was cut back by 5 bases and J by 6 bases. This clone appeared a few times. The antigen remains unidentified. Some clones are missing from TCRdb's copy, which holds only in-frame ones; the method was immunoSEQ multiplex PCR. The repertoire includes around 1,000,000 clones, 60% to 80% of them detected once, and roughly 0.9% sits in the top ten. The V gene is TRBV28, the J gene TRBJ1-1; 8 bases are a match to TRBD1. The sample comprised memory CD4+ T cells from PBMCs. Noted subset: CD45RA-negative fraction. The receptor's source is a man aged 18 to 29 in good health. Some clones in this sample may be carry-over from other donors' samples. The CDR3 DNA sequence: TGTGCCAGCAGTCAGACTCGGACAGGGAGGGCTGAAGCTTTCTTT. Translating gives CASSQTRTGRAEAFF.